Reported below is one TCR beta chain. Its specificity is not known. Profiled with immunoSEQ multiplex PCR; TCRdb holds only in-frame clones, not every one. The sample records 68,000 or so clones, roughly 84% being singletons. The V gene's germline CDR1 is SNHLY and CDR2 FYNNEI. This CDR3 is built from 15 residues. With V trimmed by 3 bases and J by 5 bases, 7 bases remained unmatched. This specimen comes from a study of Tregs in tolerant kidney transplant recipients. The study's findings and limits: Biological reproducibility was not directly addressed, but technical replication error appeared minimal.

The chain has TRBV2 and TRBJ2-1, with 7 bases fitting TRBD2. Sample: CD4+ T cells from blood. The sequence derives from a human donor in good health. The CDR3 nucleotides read TGTGCCAGCAGTGATCGGGTGGGAGGGAACAATGAGCAGTTCTTC. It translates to CASSDRVGGNNEQFF.